Reported below is one T cell receptor beta chain. Its target is unknown. The CDR3 is 16 residues long. Per the germline V gene, CDR1 is SNHLY and CDR2 is FYNNEI. V dropped 4 bases and J dropped 5; count of bases not matched to a gene: 4. These data come from a study of shared clonotypes between healthy human individuals. Across the whole study: In total, the donors were a couple of women and a few men aged 18 to 49. Per-donor plates numbered three CD4 naive, three CD4 memory, two CD8 naive and one CD8 memory.

Whole-study findings and limits: Sorted-subset sequencing, rarefaction showed, was incomplete despite large depth. A handful of donors showed sharing of about 4.7% of naive CD4 clonotypes.

This table comes from immunoSEQ multiplex PCR, and its TCRdb copy is limited to in-frame clones, with some not included. The sample consists of about 2.3 million clones, roughly 90% of them appearing once. Sample: naive CD4+ T cells from PBMCs. The subset here: CD45RA+ positively selected. The sequence was obtained from a man aged 18 to 35 in good health. Some clones in this sample may be carry-over from other donors' samples. The chain has TRBV2 and TRBJ2-3, with 15 bases that match TRBD2. The CDR3 DNA is TGTGCCAGCAGTGGGACTAGCGGGAGGGGACAAGATACGCAGTATTTT. It translates to CASSGTSGRGQDTQYF. The full variable domain, completed using reference TRBV2 and TRBJ2-3, is EPEVTQTPSHQVTQMGQEVILRCVPISNHLYFYWYRQILGQKVEFLVSFYNNEISEKSEIFDDQFSVERPDGSNFTLKIRSTKLEDSAMYFCASSGTSGRGQDTQYFGPGTRLTVL.